The 8 T cell receptor beta chains given below trace back to one sample, sequenced in a study of T cell responses to AZD1222 COVID-19 vaccine. Assay used: immunoSEQ multiplex PCR; TCRdb lists only in-frame clones, some missing. Here the sample spans under 300,000 clones, roughly 93% being singletons. Specimen: peripheral blood, collected on day 0 of AZD1222 vaccination. These receptors originate from an adult in good health.

The chain is built from TRBV4-1 and TRBJ1-5, with 7 positions matching TRBD1. The CDR3 is 16 amino acids. V was pared by 0 bases and J by 4 bases, with 6 bases of the junction left unmatched. CDR1 and CDR2 from the germline V gene are MGHRA and YSYEKL. CDR3 in amino acids: CASSQETGQRNQPQHF. The DNA for the CDR3 is TGCGCCAGCAGCCAAGAAACGGGACAGAGGAATCAGCCCCAGCATTTT.

This rearrangement joins TRBV19 to TRBJ2-1, with no clear D. From germline, CDR1 is LNHDA and CDR2 SQIVND (reference sequence). The CDR3 runs 17 residues. V was trimmed by 5 bases and J by 4 bases, leaving 21 bases between them. The CDR3 bases are TGTGCCAGTAGTCCACAGACGAGGAGTCCCTCTTACAATGAGCAGTTCTTC. This gives the protein CASSPQTRSPSYNEQFF.

The chain has TRBV11-2 and TRBJ2-1; 9 positions agree with TRBD1. The CDR3 has 15 amino acids. Germline V lookup: CDR1 SGHAT, CDR2 FQNNGV. J lost 4 bases, V lost 6 bases, and 7 bases had no gene match. In DNA, the CDR3 is TGTGCCAGCAGTTCCGGGACAGGGTCTTACAATGAGCAGTTCTTC. This codes for CASSSGTGSYNEQFF.

The V and J genes are TRBV19 and TRBJ1-5; D unclear. Trimming removed 6 bases from V and 5 bases from J, with 11 bases in between. Germline-derived CDR1 and CDR2 are LNHDA and SQIVND (reference sequence). The CDR3 has 13 amino acids. The DNA of the CDR3 is TGTGCCAGTAGAGGTAGGAGCTATCAGCCCCAGCATTTT. This encodes CASRGRSYQPQHF.

This rearrangement joins TRBV5-6 to TRBJ1-1, with D perhaps matching TRBD1 (6 bases). CDR3 size: 14 residues. Germline CDR1 reads SGHDT; CDR2 reads YYEEEE. Between the trimmed V and J ends, which lost 6 bases and 4 bases, there was a span of 16 bases. The CDR3 DNA reads as TGTGCCAGCACCTCGACGGGGGCCGGCACTGAAGCTTTCTTT. Translating gives CASTSTGAGTEAFF. The full variable domain, completed using reference TRBV5-6 and TRBJ1-1, is DAGVTQSPTHLIKTRGQQVTLRCSPKSGHDTVSWYQQALGQGPQFIFQYYEEEERQRGNFPDRFSGHQFPNYSSELNVNALLLGDSALYLCASTSTGAGTEAFFGQGTRLTVV.

This rearrangement joins TRBV5-4 to TRBJ2-1; 8 bases match TRBD2. The CDR3 length is 15 residues. Unmatched junction bases numbered 8, after V lost 0 bases and J lost 9 bases. Germline V lookup: CDR1 SGHNT, CDR2 YYREEE (reference sequence). The CDR3 DNA reads TGTGCCAGCAGCTTGGGGACCGCGGGGGGCCCTGAGCAGTTCTTC. Amino acid sequence: CASSLGTAGGPEQFF.

This clone was detected only once. The chain has TRBV20-1 and TRBJ2-7; unclear D gene. V lost 6 bases to trimming and J lost 6 bases, with 3 bases between them. Germline CDR1 reads DFQATT; CDR2 reads SNEGSKA (reference sequence). The CDR3 runs 8 residues. CDR3 DNA sequence: TGCAGTGCCGGCGAGCAGTACTTC. Translation gives CSAGEQYF.

The rearrangement uses TRBV12-3 or TRBV12-4 and TRBJ2-2; 7 bases fit TRBD1. The CDR3 spans 13 residues. With 6 bases clipped from V and 5 bases from J, the junction kept 3 bases outside the gene matches. CDR3 sequence reads: CASRTGRTGELFF. Here the CDR3 DNA reads TGTGCCAGCAGGACAGGGCGAACCGGGGAGCTGTTTTTT.